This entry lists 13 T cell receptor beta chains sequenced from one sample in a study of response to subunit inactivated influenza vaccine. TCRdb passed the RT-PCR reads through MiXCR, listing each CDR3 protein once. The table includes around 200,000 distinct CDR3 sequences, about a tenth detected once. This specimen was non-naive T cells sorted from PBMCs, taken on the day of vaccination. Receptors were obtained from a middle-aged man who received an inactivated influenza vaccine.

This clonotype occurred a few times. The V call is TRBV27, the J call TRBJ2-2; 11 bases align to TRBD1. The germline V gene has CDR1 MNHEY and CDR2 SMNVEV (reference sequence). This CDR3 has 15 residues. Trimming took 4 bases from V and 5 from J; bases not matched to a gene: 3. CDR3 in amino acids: CASSSGTGGTGELFF. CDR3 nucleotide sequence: TGTGCCAGCAGTTCGGGGACAGGGGGGACCGGGGAGCTGTTTTTT.

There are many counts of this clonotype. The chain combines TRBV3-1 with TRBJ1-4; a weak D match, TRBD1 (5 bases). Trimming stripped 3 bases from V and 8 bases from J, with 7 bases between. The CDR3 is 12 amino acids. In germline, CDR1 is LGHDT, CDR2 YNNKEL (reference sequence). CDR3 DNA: TGTGCCAGCAGCCAGGGGCGAGAAAAACTGTTTTTT. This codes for CASSQGREKLFF.

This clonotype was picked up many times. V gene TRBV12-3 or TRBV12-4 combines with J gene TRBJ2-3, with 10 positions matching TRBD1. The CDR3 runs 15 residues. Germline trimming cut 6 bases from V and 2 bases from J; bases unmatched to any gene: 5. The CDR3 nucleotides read TGTGCCAGCAGACTTAGACAGGGGGCCACAGATACGCAGTATTTT. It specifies CASRLRQGATDTQYF.

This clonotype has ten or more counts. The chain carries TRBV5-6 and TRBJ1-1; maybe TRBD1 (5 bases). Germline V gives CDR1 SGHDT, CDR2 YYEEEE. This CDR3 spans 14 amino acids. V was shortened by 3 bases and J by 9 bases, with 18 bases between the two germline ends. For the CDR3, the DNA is TGTGCCAGCAGCTGGGGGGGGACGGCAGACCAAGCTTTCTTT. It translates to CASSWGGTADQAFF.

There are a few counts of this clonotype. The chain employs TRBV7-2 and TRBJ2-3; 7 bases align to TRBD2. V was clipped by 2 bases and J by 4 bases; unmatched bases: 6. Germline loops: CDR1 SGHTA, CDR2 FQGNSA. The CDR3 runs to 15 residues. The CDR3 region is CASSLSTSFADTQYF. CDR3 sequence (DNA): TGTGCCAGCAGCTTATCGACTAGCTTCGCAGATACGCAGTATTTT.

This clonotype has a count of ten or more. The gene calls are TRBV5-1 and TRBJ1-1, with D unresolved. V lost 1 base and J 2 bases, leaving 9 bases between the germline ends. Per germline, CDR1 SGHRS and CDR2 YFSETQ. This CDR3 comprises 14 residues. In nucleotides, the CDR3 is TGCGCCAGCAGCTTGTCCAGCGCAAACACTGAAGCTTTCTTT. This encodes CASSLSSANTEAFF.

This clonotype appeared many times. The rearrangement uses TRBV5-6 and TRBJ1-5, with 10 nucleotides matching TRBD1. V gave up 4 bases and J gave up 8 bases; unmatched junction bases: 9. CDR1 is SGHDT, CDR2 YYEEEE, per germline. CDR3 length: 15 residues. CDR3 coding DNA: TGTGCCAGCAGCATACTGGGACAGGGGATGGAGCCCCAGCATTTT. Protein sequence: CASSILGQGMEPQHF.

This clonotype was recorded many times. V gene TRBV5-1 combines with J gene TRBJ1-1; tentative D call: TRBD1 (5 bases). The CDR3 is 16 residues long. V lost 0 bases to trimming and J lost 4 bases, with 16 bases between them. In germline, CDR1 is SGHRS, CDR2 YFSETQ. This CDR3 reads CASSLGSGHAGTEAFF. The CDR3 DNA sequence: TGCGCCAGCAGCTTGGGGTCAGGACACGCGGGCACTGAAGCTTTCTTT.

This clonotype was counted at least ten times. The DNA for the CDR3 is TGCGCCAGCAGCTTGGGCCGAACGGGGCTATTGATAGATACGCAGTATTTT. Its translation is CASSLGRTGLLIDTQYF. V usage is TRBV5-1 and J usage is TRBJ2-3; perhaps D is TRBD1 or TRBD2 (5 bases each). There are 17 residues in the CDR3. The germline CDR1 and CDR2 sequences are SGHRS and YFSETQ. V shed 0 bases and J shed 5 bases, with 19 bases lying between them.

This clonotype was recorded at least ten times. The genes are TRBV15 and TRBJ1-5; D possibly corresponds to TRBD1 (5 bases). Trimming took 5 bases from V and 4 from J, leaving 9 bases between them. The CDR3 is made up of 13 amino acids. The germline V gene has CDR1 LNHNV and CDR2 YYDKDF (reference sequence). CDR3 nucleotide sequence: TGTGCCACCAGCGGGGGAAAGAATCAGCCCCAGCATTTT. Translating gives CATSGGKNQPQHF.

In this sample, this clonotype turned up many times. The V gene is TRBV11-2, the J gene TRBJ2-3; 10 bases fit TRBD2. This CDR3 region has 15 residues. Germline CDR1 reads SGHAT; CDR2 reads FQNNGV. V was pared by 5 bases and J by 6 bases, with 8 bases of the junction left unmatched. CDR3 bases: TGTGCCAGCAGCGGGCTAGCGGGAGCATCCGATACGCAGTATTTT. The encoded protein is CASSGLAGASDTQYF.

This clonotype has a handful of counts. In DNA form, the CDR3 reads TGTGCCAGCAGTAAGACAGGACGCACCGGGGAGCTGTTTTTT. Residues: CASSKTGRTGELFF. This chain connects TRBV6-2 or TRBV6-3 to TRBJ2-2, with a weak D call TRBD1 (6 bases). Per germline, CDR1 MNHEY and CDR2 SVGEGT. The CDR3 totals 14 residues. Trimming removed 5 bases at V and 4 bases at J, with 11 bases between.

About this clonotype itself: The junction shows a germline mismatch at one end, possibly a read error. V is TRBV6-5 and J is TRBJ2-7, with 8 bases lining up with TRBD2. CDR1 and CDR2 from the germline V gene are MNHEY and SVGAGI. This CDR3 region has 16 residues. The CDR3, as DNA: TGTGCCAGCAGTTACTCTGCGGGAGGTTACTCCCACGAGCAGTACTTC. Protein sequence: CASSYSAGGYSHEQYF.